This T cell receptor beta chain appears in the sequencing data of a study of cytomegalovirus exposure and HLA in healthy donors. Turning to the study itself: One earlier analysis, a look at roughly 180 million T cells, found approximately 120 million unique TCR beta sequences. An early release of data contained roughly 86 million unique TCRs, which came from HLA-typed donors. Regarding the study as a whole: Some TCR beta chains (164 of them) were listed as cytomegalovirus-associated. Across donors, presence/absence analyses took sequencing depth to be roughly uniform.

As concerns this clone: As yet, its antigen is unknown.

V dropped 7 bases and J dropped 4 bases, with 11 bases sitting between them. This CDR3 comprises 12 residues. From germline, CDR1 is MDHEN and CDR2 SYDVKM. The PCR made use of 60 Vbeta and 13 Jbeta primers. The method was immunoSEQ multiplex PCR; TCRdb's version includes in-frame clones alone and lacks a portion of them. Of 180,000 or so clones in the sample, roughly 75% were seen once. The TCR sequence derives from a woman in her forties in good health and CMV-seropositive. Input material: PBMCs. The genes are TRBV28 and TRBJ2-7; weak D call: TRBD2 (5 bases). CDR3 bases: TGTGCCAGCACCACCGGGATATACGAGCAGTACTTC. Amino acids: CASTTGIYEQYF.